Shown below are 18 T cell receptor beta chains from a single sample sequenced in a study of blood T cell repertoires in COVID-19. The repertoire was sequenced with immunoSEQ multiplex PCR; TCRdb's copy has only in-frame clones and lacks some. This sample yields about 170,000 clones, of which roughly 84% are seen a single time; roughly 13% belongs to the top ten. The sample comprised peripheral blood. These receptors were collected from a man between 18 and 29 years old with active or convalescent COVID-19.

The chain links TRBV4-2 to TRBJ2-7; no definite D call. The germline V gene encodes CDR1 LGHNA and CDR2 YNFKEQ. This CDR3 comprises 16 residues. Deletions cut 0 bases from V and 0 bases from J, with 12 bases between. The DNA for the CDR3 is TGTGCCAGCAGCCAAGATATGGTGTGGAGCTCCTACGAGCAGTACTTC. Translating it yields CASSQDMVWSSYEQYF.

The chain recombines TRBV5-4 with TRBJ2-5, with 8 positions matching TRBD2. CDR3 size: 14 residues. V gave up 1 base and J gave up 7 bases; unmatched junction bases: 6. Germline V gene sequence: CDR1 SGHNT, CDR2 YYREEE (reference sequence). DNA for the CDR3: TGTGCCAGCAGCTTGCGGGGGGGCGAGGGGACCCAGTACTTC. Protein: CASSLRGGEGTQYF.

V and J are TRBV7-9 and TRBJ1-2, with 7 positions matching TRBD1. The CDR3 consists of 17 residues. Unmatched junction bases numbered 11, after V lost 4 bases and J lost 0 bases. The germline gives CDR1 SEHNR, CDR2 FQNEAQ (reference sequence). CDR3 bases: TGTGCCAGCAGCTCCCGGGACAGCAGCCCGACTAACTATGGCTACACCTTC. This sequence encodes CASSSRDSSPTNYGYTF.

The chain is built from TRBV6-2 or TRBV6-3 and TRBJ2-5; D is uncertain. Trimming pared 6 bases from V and 3 bases from J, leaving 11 bases between. Looked up from germline, CDR1 is MNHEY and CDR2 is SVGEGT. The CDR3 has 13 amino acids. This chain's CDR3 is CASSVDWEETQYF. CDR3 sequence (DNA): TGTGCCAGCAGCGTAGACTGGGAAGAGACCCAGTACTTC.

V usage is TRBV5-4 and J usage is TRBJ2-1; D not resolved. The CDR3 loop spans 15 amino acids. Germline values: CDR1 SGHNT, CDR2 YYREEE (reference sequence). V was shortened by 2 bases and J by 0 bases, with 9 bases between the two germline ends. The CDR3 loop reads CASSFRPSSYNEQFF. CDR3 in DNA: TGTGCCAGCAGCTTCCGACCTAGCTCCTACAATGAGCAGTTCTTC.

The chain employs TRBV14 and TRBJ2-1; 10 positions match TRBD1. Germline loops: CDR1 SGHDN, CDR2 FVKESK. There are 17 residues in the CDR3. Trimming took 4 bases from V and 4 from J; bases not matched to a gene: 10. The CDR3 loop is CASSPTRTGGPYNEQFF. Written as DNA, the CDR3 is TGTGCCAGCAGCCCCACTCGGACAGGGGGACCTTACAATGAGCAGTTCTTC.

This chain connects TRBV3-1 (or the pseudogene TRBV3-2) to TRBJ2-4; D remains ambiguous. CDR3 size: 12 residues. V gave up 2 bases and J gave up 4 bases, with 3 bases separating them. Looked up from germline, CDR1 is LGHDT and CDR2 is YNNKEL (reference sequence). This chain's CDR3 is CASSQIKNIQYF. CDR3 nucleotides: TGTGCCAGCAGCCAAATAAAAAACATTCAGTACTTC.

V is TRBV28 and J is TRBJ2-7, with 8 bases fitting TRBD2. J was trimmed by 0 bases and V by 7 bases; bases with no gene match: 5. Germline values: CDR1 MDHEN, CDR2 SYDVKM. This CDR3 has 14 amino acids. CDR3 residues: CASTQSGSSYEQYF. The CDR3 DNA sequence: TGTGCCAGCACACAAAGCGGGAGCTCCTACGAGCAGTACTTC.

The CDR3 sequence is CASSYILGGNQPQHF. DNA of the CDR3: TGTGCCAGCAGTTACATTCTAGGGGGCAATCAGCCCCAGCATTTT. This chain links TRBV6-2 or TRBV6-3 with TRBJ1-5; D is possibly TRBD1 (5 bases). Trimming removed 2 bases at V and 2 bases at J, with 10 bases between. There are 15 residues in the CDR3. Germline CDR1 and CDR2: MNHEY and SVGEGT.

The chain uses TRBV5-1 and TRBJ2-3; D may be TRBD2 (7 bases). CDR3 length equals 16 residues. V dropped 4 bases and J dropped 2 bases, with 17 bases sitting between them. Germline loops: CDR1 SGHRS, CDR2 YFSETQ. In DNA, the CDR3 is TGCGCCAGCAGCCAATCGGGGGGCCCGCCCACAGATACGCAGTATTTT. Residues: CASSQSGGPPTDTQYF. The variable domain in full, completed from reference TRBV5-1 and TRBJ2-3, reads KAGVTQTPRYLIKTRGQQVTLSCSPISGHRSVSWYQQTPGQGLQFLFEYFSETQRNKGNFPGRFSGRQFSNSRSEMNVSTLELGDSALYLCASSQSGGPPTDTQYFGPGTRLTVL.

This chain uses TRBV7-2 with TRBJ1-1; D call uncertain. The CDR3 length is 15 residues. V lost 1 base, J lost 4 bases, and 13 bases lay in between. Germline values: CDR1 SGHTA, CDR2 FQGNSA. The CDR3 here is CASSLEIVSFTEAFF. The CDR3 bases are TGTGCCAGCAGCTTAGAAATCGTGTCTTTCACTGAAGCTTTCTTT.

The J gene is TRBJ1-1, the V gene TRBV5-1; 7 bases align to TRBD1. The ends lost 4 bases at V and 5 bases at J; junction bases unmatched: 5. CDR3 length: 13 amino acids. The germline V gene encodes CDR1 SGHRS and CDR2 YFSETQ. CDR3 sequence: CASSPTGLTEAFF. The CDR3 nucleotides are TGCGCCAGCAGCCCGACAGGGCTGACTGAAGCTTTCTTT.

This clone was seen more than once but under ten times. The genes are TRBV7-9 and TRBJ1-1, with a tentative D call TRBD1 (5 bases). Germline V gene data show CDR1 as SEHNR and CDR2 as FQNEAQ (reference sequence). The CDR3 has 13 amino acids. V was pared by 2 bases and J by 7 bases, with 11 bases between. CDR3 bases: TGTGCCAGCAGCTTATTCGGTACAGGTGAAGCTTTCTTT. Translation gives CASSLFGTGEAFF.

V and J are TRBV18 and TRBJ2-3, with TRBD2 as a possible D gene (6 bases). The CDR3 sequence is 13 residues long. Trimming cost V 5 bases and J 2 bases, with 8 bases left between them. The germline CDR1 and CDR2 sequences are KGHSH and LQKENI. The CDR3: CASSAGLTDTQYF. Written as DNA, the CDR3 is TGTGCCAGCTCAGCGGGACTCACAGATACGCAGTATTTT.

The V and J genes are TRBV14 and TRBJ1-6; 9 bases fit TRBD1. The length of the CDR3 is 15 residues. J lost 5 bases, V lost 3 bases, and 2 bases had no gene match. The V gene's germline CDR1 is SGHDN and CDR2 FVKESK. The CDR3 protein is CASSHRTGDNSPLHF. CDR3 coding DNA: TGTGCCAGCAGCCACCGGACAGGGGATAATTCACCCCTCCACTTT.

The sample holds one count of this clone. The CDR3 protein is CASSIGLAGGVETQYF. As DNA, the CDR3 is TGTGCCAGTAGTATAGGACTAGCGGGAGGGGTAGAGACCCAGTACTTC. J is TRBJ2-5 and V is TRBV19; 14 bases are a match to TRBD2. The CDR3 spans 16 residues. CDR1 LNHDA and CDR2 SQIVND come from the germline V gene (reference sequence). Trimming at V came to 1 base and at J to 4 bases, leaving 2 bases not matched to a gene.

This CDR3 is CASSWPFGYEQYF. The DNA for the CDR3 is TGTGCCAGCAGTTGGCCCTTCGGGTACGAGCAGTACTTC. The chain combines TRBV2 with TRBJ2-7; D gene unclear. Germline lookup yields CDR1 SNHLY and CDR2 FYNNEI. The CDR3 length is 13 residues. Trimming shortened V by 5 bases and J by 4 bases, and 12 bases separated the two germline ends.

J is TRBJ2-7 and V is TRBV11-2, with D possibly being TRBD2 (5 bases). Trimming took off 5 bases at V and 3 bases at J, with 14 bases between the two ends. The CDR3 covers 14 residues. Germline V lookup: CDR1 SGHAT, CDR2 FQNNGV. CDR3 nucleotide sequence: TGTGCCAGCAGCCTATACGACTATCTCTACGAGCAGTACTTC. It specifies CASSLYDYLYEQYF.